This T cell receptor beta chain was captured in a study of T-cell reconstitution after alpha-beta-depleted transplantation in children. Unique molecular identifiers featured in how the TCRbeta library was prepared. TCRdb passed the PCR reads through MiXCR, listing each CDR3 protein once. Counted here are about 110,000 distinct CDR3 sequences, about a tenth occurring once; the ten biggest clones make up 6.5% to 9.5%. This clonotype was picked up many times. The sample consisted of PBMCs from the stem cell graft donor, taken from the stem cell graft. The TCR comes from a human donor who donated a stem cell graft to a child with acute lymphoblastic leukemia.

The CDR3 DNA reads TGTGCCAGCAGCTTGCCAGAAACAACTAATGAAAAACTGTTTTTT. This gives the protein CASSLPETTNEKLFF. The chain couples TRBV5-5 to TRBJ1-4, with no clear D. The V end lost 1 base, the J end lost 0 bases, and 7 bases lay between the germline ends. Per germline, CDR1 SGHKS and CDR2 YYEKEE (reference sequence). The CDR3 is 15 amino acids.